This T cell receptor (beta chain) came from a study of human T cells and chemical hapten exposure. Study overall: 2% DPC applied to a 2 cm by 2 cm arm area sensitized donors.

As to time point: patch test 2, 6 weeks after DPC sensitization. Treatment in this sample: therapeutic diphenylcyclopropenone sensitization with weekly scalp DPC. Phlebotomy was performed prior to application of every patch test. A word on this clonotype: The antigen is unknown.

Points from the study as a whole: Significantly more large CDR3 similarity clusters arose among expanded TCRs than among controls.

This CDR3 comprises 13 residues. Germline CDR1 is SGHKS and CDR2 is YYEKEE (reference sequence). Trimming shortened V by 4 bases and J by 2 bases, and 7 bases separated the two germline ends. Unique molecular identifiers were linked by the library to individual cDNA molecules. TCRdb independently ran MiXCR on the RACE reads; one entry per CDR3 protein. The sample includes just over 350,000 distinct CDR3 sequences, about 6% of them seen just once. The sequence derives from a woman between 18 and 29 years old with alopecia areata. Some clones in this sample may be carry-over from other donors' samples. J is TRBJ2-1 and V is TRBV5-5; unclear D gene. This specimen was whole blood, taken in connection with sensitization to the hapten diphenylcyclopropenone (DPC). In DNA form, the CDR3 reads TGTGCCAGCAGCGTTGTCCCCTACAATGAGCAGTTCTTC. Translating gives CASSVVPYNEQFF.